Shown below are 15 T cell receptor beta chains from a single sample sequenced in a study of cytomegalovirus exposure and HLA in healthy donors. Primers included in the PCR were 60 Vbeta and 13 Jbeta primers. The data were produced by immunoSEQ multiplex PCR, yet TCRdb's version contains in-frame clones alone and is incomplete. The data hold roughly 70,000 clones, with around three quarters observed a single time. The sequencing input was PBMCs. These receptors were obtained from a man aged 50 or older in good health and CMV-seronegative.

This clone showed up just a few times. The rearrangement links TRBV7-9 to TRBJ2-1; maybe TRBD1 (5 bases). The CDR3 is 12 amino acids. Trimming removed 5 bases from V and 12 bases from J, with 14 bases in between. Germline CDR1 reads SEHNR; CDR2 reads FQNEAQ (reference sequence). CDR3 sequence: CASSRPRQGQFF. DNA of the CDR3: TGTGCCAGCAGCAGACCCCGCCAGGGGCAGTTCTTC.

The CDR3 region is CASSQDRASNQPQHF. The DNA of the CDR3 is TGCGCCAGCAGCCAAGACAGGGCGAGTAATCAGCCCCAGCATTTT. V gene TRBV4-1 combines with J gene TRBJ1-5, with TRBD1 as a possible D gene (5 bases). The CDR3 contains 15 residues. CDR1 MGHRA and CDR2 YSYEKL come from the germline V gene. V was shortened by 0 bases and J by 4 bases, with 10 bases between the two germline ends.

This sequence joins TRBV5-1 and TRBJ2-2; D is perhaps TRBD1 (5 bases). The CDR3 has 19 amino acids. V was trimmed by 3 bases and J by 4 bases, leaving 25 bases between them. Germline lookup yields CDR1 SGHRS and CDR2 YFSETQ. CDR3 sequence (DNA): TGCGCCAGCAGCTCCATTTCTGGGGCAGCCAACTCGAGCACCGGGGAGCTGTTTTTT. Protein product: CASSSISGAANSSTGELFF. Combining the CDR3 with reference TRBV5-1 and TRBJ2-2 gives the whole variable domain KAGVTQTPRYLIKTRGQQVTLSCSPISGHRSVSWYQQTPGQGLQFLFEYFSETQRNKGNFPGRFSGRQFSNSRSEMNVSTLELGDSALYLCASSSISGAANSSTGELFFGEGSRLTVL.

The rearrangement uses TRBV6-5 and TRBJ1-1; tentative D call: TRBD1 (5 bases). The CDR3 contains 16 residues. Looked up from germline, CDR1 is MNHEY and CDR2 is SVGAGI. The ends were cut back, 1 base at V and 1 base at J, with 13 bases in the middle. CDR3: CASSYLGRFRNTEAFF. Written as DNA, the CDR3 is TGTGCCAGCAGTTACTTGGGGCGGTTTCGGAACACTGAAGCTTTCTTT.

The chain carries TRBV18 and TRBJ2-5; D is perhaps TRBD1 (6 bases). Germline V lookup: CDR1 KGHSH, CDR2 LQKENI. The CDR3 spans 13 residues. V dropped 6 bases and J dropped 1 base, with 9 bases sitting between them. This chain's CDR3 is CASSDSLQETQYF. CDR3 nucleotide sequence: TGTGCCAGCTCGGACAGTCTCCAAGAGACCCAGTACTTC.

The V and J genes are TRBV19 and TRBJ1-1; 7 bases line up with TRBD1. Germline loops: CDR1 LNHDA, CDR2 SQIVND (reference sequence). The CDR3 spans 15 residues. V lost 6 bases and J lost 10; bases outside the gene matches: 17. CDR3 in DNA: TGTGCCAGTAGCAGTATGATCGGAGGGGGCAGAGGAGCTTTCTTT. Encoded protein: CASSSMIGGGRGAFF.

The chain combines TRBV7-3 with TRBJ1-1; perhaps TRBD1 as D (5 bases). The V and J ends lost 0 bases and 5 bases respectively, with 10 bases between them. Germline loops: CDR1 SGHTA, CDR2 FQGTGA. The CDR3 has 14 amino acids. For the CDR3, the DNA is TGTGCCAGCAGCTTAACGCCCGCAGGGACTGAAGCTTTCTTT. Its protein is CASSLTPAGTEAFF. Together with reference TRBV7-3 and TRBJ1-1, the CDR3 gives the full variable domain: GAGVSQTPSNKVTEKGKYVELRCDPISGHTALYWYRQSLGQGPEFLIYFQGTGAADDSGLPNDRFFAVRPEGSVSTLKIQRTERGDSAVYLCASSLTPAGTEAFFGQGTRLTVV.

This clone has a single count. This sequence joins TRBV5-4 and TRBJ1-1; D is perhaps TRBD1 (5 bases). Trimming removed 7 bases at V and 1 base at J, with 17 bases between. The CDR3 consists of 15 residues. CDR1 and CDR2 (germline): SGHNT, YYREEE (reference sequence). In DNA form, the CDR3 reads TGTGCCAGCGGGAGGCGGGGGATGGAGAACACTGAAGCTTTCTTT. Residues: CASGRRGMENTEAFF.

The CDR3 DNA follows: TGTGCCAGCAGCCCTTTCTCCGCGCGAAGCGGCGAAAAACTGTTTTTT. It encodes CASSPFSARSGEKLFF. V and J are TRBV7-9 and TRBJ1-4, with unresolved D. Deletions cut 5 bases from V and 8 bases from J, with 21 bases between. CDR1 SEHNR and CDR2 FQNEAQ come from the germline V gene (reference sequence). The CDR3 contains 16 residues.

The rearrangement links TRBV2 to TRBJ1-6; 10 bases line up with TRBD1. The J segment lost 7 bases and the V segment lost 8 bases, leaving 5 bases of the junction unmatched. Germline lookup yields CDR1 SNHLY and CDR2 FYNNEI. This CDR3 contains 14 residues. The CDR3 bases are TGTGCCAGCGACCAGGGACAGGGGAATTCACCCCTCCACTTT. It translates to CASDQGQGNSPLHF.

The chain recombines TRBV5-1 with TRBJ2-1, with 7 positions matching TRBD1. V dropped 7 bases and J dropped 0; count of bases not matched to a gene: 1. This CDR3 is 13 amino acids long. Per germline, CDR1 SGHRS and CDR2 YFSETQ. CDR3 in amino acids: CASWDSSYNEQFF. As DNA, the CDR3 is TGCGCCAGCTGGGACAGCTCCTACAATGAGCAGTTCTTC.

The chain carries TRBV6-5 and TRBJ2-1, with a tentative D call TRBD2 (5 bases). CDR3 length: 13 amino acids. CDR1 and CDR2 from the germline V gene are MNHEY and SVGAGI. V was trimmed by 2 bases and J by 7 bases, leaving 9 bases between them. The CDR3 loop is CASSYEGGNEQFF. The CDR3 DNA is TGTGCCAGCAGTTACGAGGGTGGGAATGAGCAGTTCTTC.

This rearrangement joins TRBV11-2 to TRBJ2-2; D is uncertain. This CDR3 comprises 14 residues. Germline V gene data show CDR1 as SGHAT and CDR2 as FQNNGV. V lost 9 bases, J lost 0 bases, and 11 bases lay in between. CDR3 bases: TGTGCCAGTCATTTTGCAGCGAACACCGGGGAGCTGTTTTTT. It is translated as CASHFAANTGELFF. The full variable domain, completed using reference TRBV11-2 and TRBJ2-2, is EAGVAQSPRYKIIEKRQSVAFWCNPISGHATLYWYQQILGQGPKLLIQFQNNGVVDDSQLPKDRFSAERLKGVDSTLKIQPAKLEDSAVYLCASHFAANTGELFFGEGSRLTVL.

The V call is TRBV29-1, the J call TRBJ1-1; D is possibly TRBD1 (5 bases). Germline V lookup: CDR1 SQVTM, CDR2 ANQGSEA. V was cut by 2 bases and J by 5 bases, with 15 bases left in between. The CDR3 loop spans 14 amino acids. CDR3 coding DNA: TGCAGCGTTGAACCCAGGGTGTTCCGTACTGAAGCTTTCTTT. Its protein product is CSVEPRVFRTEAFF.

The rearrangement links TRBV14 to TRBJ1-4, with D unresolved. V gave up 5 bases and J gave up 4 bases, with 14 bases separating them. The CDR3 length is 15 residues. Germline V gene data show CDR1 as SGHDN and CDR2 as FVKESK. The CDR3: CASSEQSLHNEKLFF. The CDR3 region has the DNA TGTGCCAGCAGCGAACAGTCACTTCATAATGAAAAACTGTTTTTT. Combining the CDR3 with reference TRBV14 and TRBJ1-4 gives the whole variable domain EAGVTQFPSHSVIEKGQTVTLRCDPISGHDNLYWYRRVMGKEIKFLLHFVKESKQDESGMPNNRFLAERTGGTYSTLKVQPAELEDSGVYFCASSEQSLHNEKLFFGSGTQLSVL.